The 7 T cell receptor beta chains given below trace back to one sample, sequenced in a study of blood T cell repertoires in COVID-19. Sequencing used immunoSEQ multiplex PCR; TCRdb keeps in-frame clones, though not all of them. Here the sample spans fewer than 250,000 clones, 84% being singletons. Sequencing used peripheral blood. Every receptor here comes from a human donor in a cohort sampled during active COVID-19.

The rearrangement joins TRBV7-8 to TRBJ2-5, with 8 nucleotides matching TRBD2. Trimming removed 2 bases from V and 5 bases from J; junction bases left unmatched: 4. This CDR3 spans 14 amino acids. CDR1 and CDR2 from the germline V gene are SGHVS and FQNEAQ. CDR3: CASSLTGGLETQYF. DNA of the CDR3: TGTGCCAGCAGCTTAACGGGAGGGCTTGAGACCCAGTACTTC.

The V and J genes are TRBV30 and TRBJ1-1, with D tentatively TRBD1 (5 bases). Germline V gives CDR1 GTSNPN, CDR2 SVGIG (reference sequence). Between the trimmed V and J ends, which lost 3 bases and 2 bases, there was a span of 16 bases. This CDR3 is built from 15 residues. The CDR3 region is CAWSPWSGGNTEAFF. In DNA, the CDR3 is TGTGCCTGGAGCCCTTGGTCGGGGGGAAACACTGAAGCTTTCTTT.

This clone was seen a handful of times. The CDR3 sequence is CASSPSSTSVFHEQYF. DNA of the CDR3: TGTGCCAGCAGTCCCTCGTCCACTAGCGTGTTCCACGAGCAGTACTTC. The chain joins TRBV3-1 (or the pseudogene TRBV3-2) to TRBJ2-7, with TRBD2 identical over 7 bases. Germline values: CDR1 LGHDT, CDR2 YNNKEL (reference sequence). This CDR3 has 16 amino acids. Unmatched junction bases numbered 16, after V lost 6 bases and J lost 5 bases.

This clone turned up a few times. V usage is TRBV24-1 and J usage is TRBJ2-5, with D perhaps matching TRBD1 (6 bases). Trimming cost V 3 bases and J 4 bases, with 11 bases left between them. The CDR3 spans 14 residues. The V gene's germline CDR1 is KGHDR and CDR2 SFDVKD. In nucleotides, the CDR3 is TGTGCCACCAGTGATATCAGGGGTCCAGAGACCCAGTACTTC. Protein: CATSDIRGPETQYF.

This sequence joins TRBV3-1 (or the pseudogene TRBV3-2) and TRBJ1-2; 7 nucleotides match TRBD1. Germline V CDR1 and CDR2: LGHDT, YNNKEL (reference sequence). V lost 4 bases, J lost 4 bases, and 3 bases stayed unmatched. There are 13 residues in the CDR3. This CDR3 reads CASSRDRSYGYTF. As DNA, the CDR3 is TGTGCCAGCAGCCGGGACAGAAGCTATGGCTACACCTTC.

This chain joins TRBV9 and TRBJ2-7; D is ambiguous. V was pared by 0 bases and J by 1 base, with 5 bases between. The CDR3 runs to 13 residues. Per germline, CDR1 SGDLS and CDR2 YYNGEE. The CDR3 region is CASSVGGSYEQYF. As DNA, the CDR3 is TGTGCCAGCAGCGTAGGCGGATCCTACGAGCAGTACTTC.

This clone was seen more than once but under ten times. The chain couples TRBV5-1 to TRBJ1-1, with D hard to call. Germline V CDR1 and CDR2: SGHRS, YFSETQ. Trimming removed 4 bases from V and 6 bases from J, with 16 bases in between. CDR3 length: 14 amino acids. CDR3 sequence: CASSPEFRHPEAFF. DNA of the CDR3: TGCGCCAGCAGCCCCGAATTCAGGCATCCTGAAGCTTTCTTT. Variable domain in full (rest from reference TRBV5-1 and TRBJ1-1): KAGVTQTPRYLIKTRGQQVTLSCSPISGHRSVSWYQQTPGQGLQFLFEYFSETQRNKGNFPGRFSGRQFSNSRSEMNVSTLELGDSALYLCASSPEFRHPEAFFGQGTRLTVV.